This TCR beta chain is from a study of blood T cell repertoires in COVID-19. This clone was recorded only once. This CDR3 is built from 12 residues. Trimming removed 4 bases from V and 7 bases from J; junction bases left unmatched: 3. Assay used: immunoSEQ multiplex PCR; TCRdb lists only in-frame clones, some missing. The table includes about 33,000 clones, approximately 89% detected once. The sequenced sample consisted of peripheral blood. The receptor was derived from a human donor in a cohort sampled during active COVID-19. The rearrangement joins TRBV12-3 or TRBV12-4 to TRBJ2-7, with 8 bases aligning to TRBD1. Written as DNA, the CDR3 is TGTGCCAGCAGTTGGGGACAGGTAGAGCAGTACTTC. Its protein product is CASSWGQVEQYF.